Sequencing of this T cell receptor beta chain was carried out in a study of spatial heterogeneity in lung cancer. TCRdb recomputed calls from the 5' RACE reads with MiXCR, one row per CDR3 protein. The sample has about 60,000 distinct CDR3 sequences, 7% to 10% seen once. This clonotype has ten or more counts. Its antigen is currently unknown. The time point here: sample taken at primary tumor resection. No cells were sorted before sequencing. The whole RNA sequenced was extracted from tumor, nontumor lung or frozen PBMC. This CDR3 region has 12 residues. Germline CDR1 SGHRS, CDR2 YFSETQ. V lost 1 base, J lost 8 bases, and 7 bases lay in between. Study outcomes and limitations: At tumor resection, ubiquitous expanded TCRs were detected in blood more often than later.

The V gene is TRBV5-1, the J gene TRBJ1-5; D not certain. Sample: PBMCs, taken at surgery. The TCR originated in a female donor with early-stage non-small cell lung cancer. CDR3 protein: CASSLPGEPQHF. CDR3 DNA sequence: TGCGCCAGCAGCTTGCCCGGGGAGCCCCAGCATTTT.